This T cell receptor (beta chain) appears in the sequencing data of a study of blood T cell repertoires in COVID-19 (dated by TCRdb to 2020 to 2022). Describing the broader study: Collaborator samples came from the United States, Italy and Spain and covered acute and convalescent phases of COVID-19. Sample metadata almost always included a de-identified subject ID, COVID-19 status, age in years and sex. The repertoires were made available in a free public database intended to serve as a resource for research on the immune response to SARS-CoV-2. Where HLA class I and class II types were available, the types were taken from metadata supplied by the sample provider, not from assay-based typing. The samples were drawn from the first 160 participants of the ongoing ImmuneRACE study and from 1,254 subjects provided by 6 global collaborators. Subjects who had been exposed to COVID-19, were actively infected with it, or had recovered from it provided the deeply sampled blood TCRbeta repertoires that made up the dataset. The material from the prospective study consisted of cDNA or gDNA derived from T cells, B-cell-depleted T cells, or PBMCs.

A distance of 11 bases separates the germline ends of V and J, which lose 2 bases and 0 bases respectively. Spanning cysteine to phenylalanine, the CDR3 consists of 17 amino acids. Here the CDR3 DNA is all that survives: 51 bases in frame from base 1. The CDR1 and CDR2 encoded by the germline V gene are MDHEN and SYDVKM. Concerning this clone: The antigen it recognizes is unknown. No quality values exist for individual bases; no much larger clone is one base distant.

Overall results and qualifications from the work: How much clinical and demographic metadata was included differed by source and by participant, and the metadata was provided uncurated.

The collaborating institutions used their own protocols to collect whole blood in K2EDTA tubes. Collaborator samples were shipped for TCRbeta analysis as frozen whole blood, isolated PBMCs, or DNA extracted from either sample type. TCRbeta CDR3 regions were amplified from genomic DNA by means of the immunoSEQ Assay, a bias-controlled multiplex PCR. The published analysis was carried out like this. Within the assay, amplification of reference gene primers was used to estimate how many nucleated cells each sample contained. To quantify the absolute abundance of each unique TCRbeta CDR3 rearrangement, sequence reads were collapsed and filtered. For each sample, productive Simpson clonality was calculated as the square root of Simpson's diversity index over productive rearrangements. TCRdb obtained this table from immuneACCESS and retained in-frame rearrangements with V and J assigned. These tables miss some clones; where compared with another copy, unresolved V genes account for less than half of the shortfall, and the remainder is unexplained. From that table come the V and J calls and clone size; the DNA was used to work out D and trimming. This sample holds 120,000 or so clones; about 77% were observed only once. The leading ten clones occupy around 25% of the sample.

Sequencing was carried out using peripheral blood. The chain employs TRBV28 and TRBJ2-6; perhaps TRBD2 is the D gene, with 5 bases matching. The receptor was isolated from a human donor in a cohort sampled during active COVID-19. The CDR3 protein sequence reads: CASSLTRTNSGANVLTF. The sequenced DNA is TGTGCCAGCAGTTTAACTAGAACTAACTCTGGGGCCAACGTCCTGACTTTC. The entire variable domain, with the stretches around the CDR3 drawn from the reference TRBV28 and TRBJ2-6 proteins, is DVKVTQSSRYLVKRTGEKVFLECVQDMDHENMFWYRQDPGLGLRLIYFSYDVKMKEKGDIPEGYSVSREKKERFSLILESASTNQTSMYLCASSLTRTNSGANVLTFGAGSRLTVL.